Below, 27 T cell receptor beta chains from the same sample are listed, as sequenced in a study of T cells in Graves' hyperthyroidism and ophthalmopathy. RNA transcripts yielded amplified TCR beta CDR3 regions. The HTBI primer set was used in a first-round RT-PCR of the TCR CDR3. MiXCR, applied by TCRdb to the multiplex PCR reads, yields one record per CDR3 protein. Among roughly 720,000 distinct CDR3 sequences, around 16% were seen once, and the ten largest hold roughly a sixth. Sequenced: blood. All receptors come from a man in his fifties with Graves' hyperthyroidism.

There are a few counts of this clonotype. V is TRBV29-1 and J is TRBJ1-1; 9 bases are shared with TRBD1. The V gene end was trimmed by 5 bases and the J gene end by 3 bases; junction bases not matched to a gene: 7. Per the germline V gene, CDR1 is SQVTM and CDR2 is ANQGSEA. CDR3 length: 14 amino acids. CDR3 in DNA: TGCAGCGTTCAACCGGGACAGGGTGACACTGAAGCTTTCTTT. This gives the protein CSVQPGQGDTEAFF.

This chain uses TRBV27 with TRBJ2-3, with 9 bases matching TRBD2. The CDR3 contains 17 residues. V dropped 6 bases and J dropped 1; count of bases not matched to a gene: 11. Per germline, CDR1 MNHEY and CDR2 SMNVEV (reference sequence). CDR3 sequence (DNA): TGTGCCAGCAGATACACCTTAGCGGGAGTTGGCACAGATACGCAGTATTTT. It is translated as CASRYTLAGVGTDTQYF.

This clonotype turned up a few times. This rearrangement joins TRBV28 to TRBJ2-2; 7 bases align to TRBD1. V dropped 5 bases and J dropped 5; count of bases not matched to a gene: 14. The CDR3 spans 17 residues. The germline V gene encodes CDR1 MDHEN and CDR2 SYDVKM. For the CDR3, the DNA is TGTGCCAGCAGTCAACCAACGACAGGGACGTATACCGGGGAGCTGTTTTTT. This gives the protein CASSQPTTGTYTGELFF.

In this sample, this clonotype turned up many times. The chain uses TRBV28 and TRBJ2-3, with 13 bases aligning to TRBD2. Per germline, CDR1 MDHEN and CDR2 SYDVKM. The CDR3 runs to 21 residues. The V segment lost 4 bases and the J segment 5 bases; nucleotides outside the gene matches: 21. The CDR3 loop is CASSSSTPTSGRGTVLDTQYF. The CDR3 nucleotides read TGTGCCAGCAGTTCCTCCACCCCAACTAGCGGGAGGGGAACAGTGTTAGATACGCAGTATTTT. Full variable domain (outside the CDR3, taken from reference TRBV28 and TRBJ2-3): DVKVTQSSRYLVKRTGEKVFLECVQDMDHENMFWYRQDPGLGLRLIYFSYDVKMKEKGDIPEGYSVSREKKERFSLILESASTNQTSMYLCASSSSTPTSGRGTVLDTQYFGPGTRLTVL.

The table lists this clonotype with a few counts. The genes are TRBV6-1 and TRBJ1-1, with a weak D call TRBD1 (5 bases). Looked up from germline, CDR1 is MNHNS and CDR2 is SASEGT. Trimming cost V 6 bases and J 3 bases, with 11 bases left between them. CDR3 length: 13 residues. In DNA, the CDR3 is TGTGCCAGCAGCGACGGGGGTGACACTGAAGCTTTCTTT. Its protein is CASSDGGDTEAFF.

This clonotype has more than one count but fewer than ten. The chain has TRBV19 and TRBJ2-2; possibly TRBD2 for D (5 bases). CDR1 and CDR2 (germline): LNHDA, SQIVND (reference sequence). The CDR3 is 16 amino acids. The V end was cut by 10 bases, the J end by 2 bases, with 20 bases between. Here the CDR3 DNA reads TGTGCCACTACTGACATGGACTGGAAAAACACCGGGGAGCTGTTTTTT. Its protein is CATTDMDWKNTGELFF. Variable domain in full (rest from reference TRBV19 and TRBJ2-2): DGGITQSPKYLFRKEGQNVTLSCEQNLNHDAMYWYRQDPGQGLRLIYYSQIVNDFQKGDIAEGYSVSREKKESFPLTVTSAQKNPTAFYLCATTDMDWKNTGELFFGEGSRLTVL.

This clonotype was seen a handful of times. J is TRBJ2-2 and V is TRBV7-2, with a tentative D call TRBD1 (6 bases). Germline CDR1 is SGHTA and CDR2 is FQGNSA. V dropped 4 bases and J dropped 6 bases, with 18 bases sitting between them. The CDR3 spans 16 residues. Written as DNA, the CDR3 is TGTGCCAGCAGCTCCCAGGGGCCTTCGCTTTCCGGGGAGCTGTTTTTT. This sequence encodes CASSSQGPSLSGELFF. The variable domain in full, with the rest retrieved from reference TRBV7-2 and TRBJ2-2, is GAGVSQSPSNKVTEKGKDVELRCDPISGHTALYWYRQSLGQGLEFLIYFQGNSAPDKSGLPSDRFSAERTGGSVSTLTIQRTQQEDSAVYLCASSSQGPSLSGELFFGEGSRLTVL.

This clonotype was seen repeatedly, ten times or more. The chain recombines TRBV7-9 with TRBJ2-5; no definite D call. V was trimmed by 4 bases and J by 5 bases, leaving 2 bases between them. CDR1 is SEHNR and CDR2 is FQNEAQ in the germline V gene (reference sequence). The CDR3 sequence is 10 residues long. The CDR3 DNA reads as TGTGCCAGCAGCTGGGAGACCCAGTACTTC. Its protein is CASSWETQYF.

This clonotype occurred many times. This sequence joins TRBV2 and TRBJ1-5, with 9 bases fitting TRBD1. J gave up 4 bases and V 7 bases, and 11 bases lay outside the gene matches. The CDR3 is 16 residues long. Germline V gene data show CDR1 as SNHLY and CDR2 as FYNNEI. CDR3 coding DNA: TGTGCCAGCACCAAACAGGGGGCCGGAATTAATCAGCCCCAGCATTTT. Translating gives CASTKQGAGINQPQHF.

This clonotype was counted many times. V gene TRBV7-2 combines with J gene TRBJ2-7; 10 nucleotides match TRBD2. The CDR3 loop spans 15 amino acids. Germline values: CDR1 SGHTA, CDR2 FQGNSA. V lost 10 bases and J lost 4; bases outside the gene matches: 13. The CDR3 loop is CATQSGGTSVYEQYF. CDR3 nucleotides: TGTGCCACCCAAAGTGGCGGGACTAGCGTTTACGAGCAGTACTTC.

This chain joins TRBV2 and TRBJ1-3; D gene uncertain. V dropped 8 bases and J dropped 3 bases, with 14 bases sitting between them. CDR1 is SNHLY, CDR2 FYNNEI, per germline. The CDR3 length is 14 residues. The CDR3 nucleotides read TGTGCCAGCCACGAACAAGTCGTTGGAAACACCATATATTTT. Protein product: CASHEQVVGNTIYF. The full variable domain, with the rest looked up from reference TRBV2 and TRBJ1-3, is EPEVTQTPSHQVTQMGQEVILRCVPISNHLYFYWYRQILGQKVEFLVSFYNNEISEKSEIFDDQFSVERPDGSNFTLKIRSTKLEDSAMYFCASHEQVVGNTIYFGEGSWLTVV.

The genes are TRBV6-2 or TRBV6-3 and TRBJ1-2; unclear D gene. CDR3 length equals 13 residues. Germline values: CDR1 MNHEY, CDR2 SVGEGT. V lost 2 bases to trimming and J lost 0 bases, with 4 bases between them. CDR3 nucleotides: TGTGCCAGCAGTTACGCACCTAACTATGGCTACACCTTC. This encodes CASSYAPNYGYTF.

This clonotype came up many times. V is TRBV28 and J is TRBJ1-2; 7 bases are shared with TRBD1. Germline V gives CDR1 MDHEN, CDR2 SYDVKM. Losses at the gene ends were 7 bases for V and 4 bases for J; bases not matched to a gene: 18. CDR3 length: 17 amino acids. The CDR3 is CASTSPTRATGFYGYTF. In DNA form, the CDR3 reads TGTGCCAGCACCTCACCCACTCGTGCGACAGGGTTCTATGGCTACACCTTC.

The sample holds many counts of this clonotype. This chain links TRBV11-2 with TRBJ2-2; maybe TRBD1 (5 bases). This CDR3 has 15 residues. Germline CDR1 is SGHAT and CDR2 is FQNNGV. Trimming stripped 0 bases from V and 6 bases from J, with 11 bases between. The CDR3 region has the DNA TGTGCCAGCAGCTTAGAACAGGCCAGGGCCGGGGAGCTGTTTTTT. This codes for CASSLEQARAGELFF.

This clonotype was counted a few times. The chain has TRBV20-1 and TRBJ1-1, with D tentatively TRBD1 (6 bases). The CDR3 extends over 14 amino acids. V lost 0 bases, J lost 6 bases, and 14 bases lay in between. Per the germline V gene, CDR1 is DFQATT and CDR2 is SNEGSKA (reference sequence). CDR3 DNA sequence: TGCAGTGCTAGAGATCTCCGGGGGCAGGCTGAAGCTTTCTTT. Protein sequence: CSARDLRGQAEAFF.

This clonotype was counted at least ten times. In nucleotides, the CDR3 is TGTGCCAGCAGCTTAGAGACAACTAGGAGGAGCTATGGCTACACCTTC. Protein product: CASSLETTRRSYGYTF. The rearrangement uses TRBV7-2 and TRBJ1-2; unclear D gene. The CDR3 extends over 16 amino acids. In germline, CDR1 is SGHTA, CDR2 FQGNSA. V shed 1 base and J shed 4 bases, with 16 bases lying between them.

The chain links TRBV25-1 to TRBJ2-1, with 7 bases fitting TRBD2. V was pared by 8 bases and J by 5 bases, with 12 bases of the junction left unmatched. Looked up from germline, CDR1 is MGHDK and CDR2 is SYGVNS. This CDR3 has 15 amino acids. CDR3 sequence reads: CASCTRTGLNNEQFF. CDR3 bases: TGTGCCAGCTGTACCAGGACGGGACTAAACAATGAGCAGTTCTTC.

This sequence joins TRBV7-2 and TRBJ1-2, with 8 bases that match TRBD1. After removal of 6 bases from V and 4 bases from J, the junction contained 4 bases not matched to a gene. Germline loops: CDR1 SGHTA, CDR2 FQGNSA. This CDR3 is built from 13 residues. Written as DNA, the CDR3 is TGTGCCAGCAGGGCAGGGGGCACCTATGGCTACACCTTC. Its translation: CASRAGGTYGYTF. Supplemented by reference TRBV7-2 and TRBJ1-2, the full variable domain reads GAGVSQSPSNKVTEKGKDVELRCDPISGHTALYWYRQSLGQGLEFLIYFQGNSAPDKSGLPSDRFSAERTGGSVSTLTIQRTQQEDSAVYLCASRAGGTYGYTFGSGTRLTVV.

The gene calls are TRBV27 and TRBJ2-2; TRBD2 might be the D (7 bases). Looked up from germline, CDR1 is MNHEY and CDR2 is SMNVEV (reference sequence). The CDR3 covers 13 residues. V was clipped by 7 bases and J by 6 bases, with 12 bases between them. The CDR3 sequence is CASTVGGPGELFF. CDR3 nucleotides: TGTGCCAGCACCGTGGGGGGGCCCGGGGAGCTGTTTTTT.

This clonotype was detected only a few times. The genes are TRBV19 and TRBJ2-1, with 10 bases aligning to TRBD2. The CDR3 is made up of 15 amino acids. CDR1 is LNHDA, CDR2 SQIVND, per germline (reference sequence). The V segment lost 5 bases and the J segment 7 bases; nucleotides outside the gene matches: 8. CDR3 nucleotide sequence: TGTGCCAGTAGTGTGAGCGGGAGGGCGAGTAATGAGCAGTTCTTC. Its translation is CASSVSGRASNEQFF.

Written as DNA, the CDR3 is TGTGCCAGTAGTATTGCCTTATACAATGAGCAGTTCTTC. Amino acids: CASSIALYNEQFF. The chain combines TRBV19 with TRBJ2-1, with no clear D. The CDR3 spans 13 residues. Germline loops: CDR1 LNHDA, CDR2 SQIVND (reference sequence). V lost 3 bases and J 4 bases, leaving 7 bases between the germline ends. Based on the CDR3 plus reference TRBV19 and TRBJ2-1, the full variable domain is DGGITQSPKYLFRKEGQNVTLSCEQNLNHDAMYWYRQDPGQGLRLIYYSQIVNDFQKGDIAEGYSVSREKKESFPLTVTSAQKNPTAFYLCASSIALYNEQFFGPGTRLTVL.

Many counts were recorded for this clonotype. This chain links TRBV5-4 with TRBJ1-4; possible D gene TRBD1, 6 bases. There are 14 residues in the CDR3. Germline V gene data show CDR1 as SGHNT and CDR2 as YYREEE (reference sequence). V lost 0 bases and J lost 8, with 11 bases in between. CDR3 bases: TGTGCCAGCAGCTTGGACTACAGGGAAGAAAAACTGTTTTTT. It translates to CASSLDYREEKLFF.

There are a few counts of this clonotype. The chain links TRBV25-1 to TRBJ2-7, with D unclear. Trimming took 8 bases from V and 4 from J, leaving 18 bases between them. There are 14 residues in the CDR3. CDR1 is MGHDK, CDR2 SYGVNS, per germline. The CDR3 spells CASGRTGSRYEQYF. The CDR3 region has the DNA TGTGCCAGCGGAAGGACGGGCTCCCGATACGAGCAGTACTTC.

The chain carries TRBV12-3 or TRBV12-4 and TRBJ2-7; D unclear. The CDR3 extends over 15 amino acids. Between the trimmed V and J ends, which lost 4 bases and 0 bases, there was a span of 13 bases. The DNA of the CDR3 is TGTGCCAGCAGTTCCCGAACGAGGAGCTCCTACGAGCAGTACTTC. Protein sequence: CASSSRTRSSYEQYF.

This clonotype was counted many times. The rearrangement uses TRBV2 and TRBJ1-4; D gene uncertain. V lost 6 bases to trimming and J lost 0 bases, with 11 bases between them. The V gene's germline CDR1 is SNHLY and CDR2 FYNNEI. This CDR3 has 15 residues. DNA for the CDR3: TGTGCCAGCAGGGACCACAGAGCAACTAATGAAAAACTGTTTTTT. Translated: CASRDHRATNEKLFF.

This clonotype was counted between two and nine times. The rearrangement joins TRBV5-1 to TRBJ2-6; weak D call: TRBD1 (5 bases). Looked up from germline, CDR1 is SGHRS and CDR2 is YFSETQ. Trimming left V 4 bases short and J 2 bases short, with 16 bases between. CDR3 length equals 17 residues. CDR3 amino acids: CASSPQPTGTGANVLTF. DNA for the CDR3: TGCGCCAGCAGCCCACAACCCACAGGTACTGGGGCCAACGTCCTGACTTTC.

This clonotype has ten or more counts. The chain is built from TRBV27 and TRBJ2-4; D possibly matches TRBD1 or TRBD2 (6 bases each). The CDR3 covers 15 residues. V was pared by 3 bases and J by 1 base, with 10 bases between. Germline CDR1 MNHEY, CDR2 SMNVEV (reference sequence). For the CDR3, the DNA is TGTGCCAGCAGTTTTAGGGGGAGGGCCAAAAACATTCAGTACTTC. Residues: CASSFRGRAKNIQYF.